These 25 T cell receptor beta chains share one sample of origin, sequenced in a study of blood T cells in healthy people across ages. Primers used in a second PCR of about 6 to 11 cycles were a sample-barcoded 5' primer and a J-beta primer mix. In TCRdb, the 5' RACE reads were re-called with MiXCR into one record per CDR3 protein. This sample has 850,000 to 950,000 distinct CDR3 sequences, with 25% to 30% found just once. Sequenced: blood. The receptor source for this set is a woman older than 75 in good health.

This clonotype was seen only a few times. The V call is TRBV28, the J call TRBJ2-7, with D possibly TRBD2 on 6 matching bases. V lost 8 bases to trimming and J lost 3 bases, with 17 bases between them. Looked up from germline, CDR1 is MDHEN and CDR2 is SYDVKM. The CDR3 is 14 amino acids. As DNA, the CDR3 is TGTGCCAGCGGAAAACCGGGACTTTACTACGAGCAGTACTTC. It is translated as CASGKPGLYYEQYF.

The sample holds many counts of this clonotype. The chain recombines TRBV5-4 with TRBJ2-5; 7 bases fit TRBD1. With V trimmed by 3 bases and J by 5 bases, 7 bases remained unmatched. The CDR3 spans 14 residues. Germline CDR1 and CDR2: SGHNT and YYREEE (reference sequence). The CDR3: CASSSGTDIETQYF. The CDR3 nucleotides read TGTGCCAGCAGCTCCGGGACAGACATTGAGACCCAGTACTTC.

The chain couples TRBV30 to TRBJ2-1, with 12 bases lining up with TRBD2. This CDR3 spans 14 amino acids. With V trimmed by 1 base and J by 7 bases, 2 bases remained unmatched. Per the germline V gene, CDR1 is GTSNPN and CDR2 is SVGIG (reference sequence). The chain's CDR3 is CAWSALAGGNEQFF. The CDR3 DNA reads as TGTGCCTGGAGTGCCCTAGCGGGGGGGAATGAGCAGTTCTTC.

The sample holds many counts of this clonotype. This chain joins TRBV20-1 and TRBJ2-1; 8 bases agree with TRBD1. Trimming took 6 bases from V and 0 from J; bases not matched to a gene: 7. From germline, CDR1 is DFQATT and CDR2 SNEGSKA (reference sequence). The length of the CDR3 is 15 residues. The CDR3 sequence is CSAERGTGSYNEQFF. The CDR3 DNA sequence: TGCAGTGCGGAAAGAGGGACAGGCTCCTACAATGAGCAGTTCTTC.

The chain couples TRBV3-1 to TRBJ1-2, with TRBD1 as a possible D gene (5 bases). CDR3 length equals 13 residues. The germline CDR1 and CDR2 sequences are LGHDT and YNNKEL (reference sequence). The V end lost 3 bases, the J end lost 4 bases, and 9 bases lay between the germline ends. The CDR3 sequence is CASSQEGRYGYTF. The CDR3 DNA sequence: TGTGCCAGCAGCCAGGAGGGGCGCTATGGCTACACCTTC.

The chain joins TRBV2 to TRBJ2-7, with 7 bases identical to TRBD2. The trim removed 5 bases at V and 7 bases at J, leaving 14 bases unmatched. CDR3 length equals 15 residues. Germline lookup yields CDR1 SNHLY and CDR2 FYNNEI. CDR3 sequence: CASSWSGAGREEQYF. The DNA for the CDR3 is TGTGCCAGCAGTTGGTCCGGGGCAGGGAGGGAAGAGCAGTACTTC. The entire variable domain, with the rest obtained from reference TRBV2 and TRBJ2-7, is as follows: EPEVTQTPSHQVTQMGQEVILRCVPISNHLYFYWYRQILGQKVEFLVSFYNNEISEKSEIFDDQFSVERPDGSNFTLKIRSTKLEDSAMYFCASSWSGAGREEQYFGPGTRLTVT.

This clonotype was counted ten times or more. The rearrangement uses TRBV21-1 and TRBJ1-2. TRBV21-1 is noted as a pseudogene. The CDR3 consists of 14 residues. CDR3 sequence reads: CASSKAGRTYGYTF. For the CDR3, the DNA is TGTGCCAGCAGCAAGGCGGGACGTACCTATGGCTACACCTTC.

On this clonotype itself: A clone one base away is much larger, so this may be a read error. The gene calls are TRBV7-2 and TRBJ1-2, with D hard to call. This CDR3 is built from 14 residues. Germline V gene lookup returns CDR1 SGHTA and CDR2 FQGNSA. Here the CDR3 reads CASGPAASKYGHTF. The CDR3 coding sequence is TGTGCCAGCGGGCCGGCTGCGAGTAAATATGGCCACACCTTC.

Ten or more counts support this clonotype. The chain recombines TRBV21-1 with TRBJ2-5; the listed D gene, TRBD1, was not tested against the DNA. TRBV21-1 is a known pseudogene. This CDR3 has 14 residues. CDR3 in amino acids: CASSRTGTGETQYF. CDR3 sequence (DNA): TGTGCCAGCAGCCGAACCGGGACTGGGGAGACCCAGTACTTC.

This clonotype has just a few counts. Here the CDR3 reads CASSMTGELFF. CDR3 DNA: TGTGCCAGCAGCATGACCGGGGAGCTGTTTTTT. The chain uses TRBV7-9 and TRBJ2-2; D ambiguous. V lost 5 bases and J lost 5, with 3 bases in between. The germline gives CDR1 SEHNR, CDR2 FQNEAQ (reference sequence). CDR3 length: 11 amino acids.

This clonotype was counted many times. The chain uses TRBV20-1 and TRBJ2-5; D remains unclear. Deletions cut 0 bases from V and 3 bases from J, with 20 bases between. CDR1 is DFQATT and CDR2 is SNEGSKA in the germline V gene (reference sequence). The CDR3 covers 17 residues. The CDR3 spells CSARDSAGRWFEETQYF. In DNA, the CDR3 is TGCAGTGCTAGAGATTCGGCCGGGCGGTGGTTCGAAGAGACCCAGTACTTC.

This clonotype was recorded a few times. The junction shows a germline mismatch at one end, possibly a read error. The V and J genes are TRBV7-2 and TRBJ2-2; no firm D call. This CDR3 comprises 15 residues. Germline loops: CDR1 SGHTA, CDR2 FQGNSA. The CDR3, as DNA: TGCGCCAGCAGCTTGGGTTCGGGGAACACCGGGGAGCTGTTTTTT. Translation: CASSLGSGNTGELFF.

The chain combines TRBV3-1 with TRBJ1-5, with 7 bases identical to TRBD1. The CDR3 has 15 residues. CDR1 LGHDT and CDR2 YNNKEL come from the germline V gene (reference sequence). With V trimmed by 2 bases and J by 0 bases, 1 base remained unmatched. Here the CDR3 reads CASSQRGLSNQPQHF. DNA for the CDR3: TGTGCCAGCAGCCAAAGGGGGCTTAGCAATCAGCCCCAGCATTTT.

Many counts were recorded for this clonotype. This sequence joins TRBV20-1 and TRBJ2-5; 10 bases are shared with TRBD2. The CDR3 is 14 residues long. Looked up from germline, CDR1 is DFQATT and CDR2 is SNEGSKA (reference sequence). The trim removed 3 bases at V and 3 bases at J, leaving 4 bases unmatched. The CDR3 DNA sequence: TGCAGTGCTAGGGGTCTAGCGGGAGAAGAGACCCAGTACTTC. This codes for CSARGLAGEETQYF.

This clonotype was seen repeatedly, ten times or more. V is TRBV6-5 and J is TRBJ1-6; tentative D call: TRBD1 (5 bases). This CDR3 spans 17 amino acids. Germline lookup yields CDR1 MNHEY and CDR2 SVGAGI. Trimming took 3 bases from V and 0 from J, leaving 12 bases between them. The CDR3 DNA reads TGTGCCAGCAGTTATGCCCAGAGGGGCTCCTATAATTCACCCCTCCACTTT. Residues: CASSYAQRGSYNSPLHF.

The sample holds many counts of this clonotype. This chain connects TRBV5-5 to TRBJ2-7; D not resolved. Germline values: CDR1 SGHKS, CDR2 YYEKEE (reference sequence). V was trimmed by 0 bases and J by 4 bases, leaving 14 bases between them. The CDR3 sequence is 15 residues long. As DNA, the CDR3 is TGTGCCAGCAGCTTGGGGCTAGGTGGTTTTTACGAGCAGTACTTC. Its protein product is CASSLGLGGFYEQYF.

This clonotype was found many times. The genes are TRBV29-1 and TRBJ1-1; a possible D gene is TRBD1 (5 bases). This CDR3 contains 13 residues. The V and J ends lost 4 bases and 0 bases respectively, with 9 bases between them. Per germline, CDR1 SQVTM and CDR2 ANQGSEA. CDR3 loop: CSVADSMNTEAFF. For the CDR3, the DNA is TGCAGCGTTGCCGACAGCATGAACACTGAAGCTTTCTTT.

This clonotype appeared a few times. V and J are TRBV24-1 and TRBJ2-1, with D uncertain. The CDR3 consists of 16 residues. Germline V gene data show CDR1 as KGHDR and CDR2 as SFDVKD. The V gene lost 1 base and the J gene lost 0 bases, with 9 bases spanning the gap. This CDR3 reads CATSDLGHSSYNEQFF. Written as DNA, the CDR3 is TGTGCCACCAGTGATTTAGGCCACAGCTCCTACAATGAGCAGTTCTTC.

J is TRBJ2-3 and V is TRBV5-1; 16 nucleotides align to TRBD2. The CDR3 sequence is 20 residues long. V shed 2 bases and J 0 bases; nucleotides not matched to a gene: 9. Germline assignment: CDR1 SGHRS and CDR2 YFSETQ. CDR3: CASSLPSGTSGGDSTDTQYF. CDR3 nucleotides: TGCGCCAGCAGCTTACCCTCCGGGACTAGCGGGGGGGACAGCACAGATACGCAGTATTTT.

This clonotype was observed a handful of times. The V call is TRBV6-2 or TRBV6-3, the J call TRBJ2-2; no definite D call. V lost 5 bases, J lost 0 bases, and 13 bases lay in between. The CDR3 loop spans 16 amino acids. Germline CDR1 MNHEY, CDR2 SVGEGT. CDR3 DNA sequence: TGTGCCAGCAGTACTCTGGGCGGACCGAACACCGGGGAGCTGTTTTTT. Its translation: CASSTLGGPNTGELFF.

Ten or more counts support this clonotype. The chain combines TRBV10-3 with TRBJ2-7, with D unclear. The CDR3 covers 12 residues. Trimming took 7 bases from V and 0 from J, leaving 7 bases between them. Germline CDR1 ENHRY, CDR2 SYGVKD. The CDR3 loop is CAIMKDSYEQYF. The DNA of the CDR3 is TGTGCCATCATGAAGGACTCCTACGAGCAGTACTTC.

This clonotype was detected many times. V and J are TRBV2 and TRBJ1-5; D unclear. Deletions cut 5 bases from V and 0 bases from J, with 5 bases between. Per germline, CDR1 SNHLY and CDR2 FYNNEI. CDR3 length: 13 amino acids. CDR3 nucleotides: TGTGCCAGCAGTTTCTATAGCAATCAGCCCCAGCATTTT. This translates into CASSFYSNQPQHF. Drawing the rest from reference TRBV2 and TRBJ1-5, the complete variable domain is EPEVTQTPSHQVTQMGQEVILRCVPISNHLYFYWYRQILGQKVEFLVSFYNNEISEKSEIFDDQFSVERPDGSNFTLKIRSTKLEDSAMYFCASSFYSNQPQHFGDGTRLSIL.

This clonotype was seen at least ten times. The chain is built from TRBV20-1 and TRBJ2-3, with 12 positions matching TRBD2. Losses at the gene ends were 3 bases for V and 9 bases for J; bases not matched to a gene: 7. Germline-derived CDR1 and CDR2 are DFQATT and SNEGSKA (reference sequence). This CDR3 contains 14 residues. CDR3 amino acids: CSARTSGGPGTQYF. In nucleotides, the CDR3 is TGCAGTGCTAGGACTAGCGGGGGTCCGGGGACGCAGTATTTT.

This chain connects TRBV2 to TRBJ2-7, with 14 bases identical to TRBD2. The junction had 8 bases not matched to a gene; V was cut back by 3 bases and J by 7 bases. This CDR3 is built from 16 residues. Germline-derived CDR1 and CDR2 are SNHLY and FYNNEI. The CDR3 DNA follows: TGTGCCAGCAGTGAGCTGGGACTAGCGGGAGAAAATGAGCAGTACTTC. It encodes CASSELGLAGENEQYF.

This clonotype was picked up many times. This may be a read error: a much more frequent sequence differs by one nucleotide. The V gene is TRBV6-5, the J gene TRBJ2-7; D uncertain. The CDR3 extends over 15 amino acids. The V gene's germline CDR1 is MNHEY and CDR2 SVGAGI. CDR3 sequence (DNA): TGTGCCAGCGGTTACTCGACCCAGGCTTACTACGAGCAGTACTTC. Its translation: CASGYSTQAYYEQYF.